This T cell receptor beta chain was found in a study of blood T cell repertoires in COVID-19. Study in general: The United States, Italy and Spain provided the acute and convalescent COVID-19 samples. PBMCs, B-cell-depleted T cells, or T cells were the source of the cDNA or gDNA that made up the material.

Germline CDR1 and CDR2: SGDLS and YYNGEE. CDR3 length: 16 amino acids. Unmatched junction bases numbered 6, after V lost 3 bases and J lost 5 bases. The repertoire was sequenced with immunoSEQ multiplex PCR; TCRdb's copy has only in-frame clones and lacks some. In the table there are fewer than 75,000 clones, nearly 90% of which are singletons. The J gene is TRBJ2-3, the V gene TRBV9; 13 positions match TRBD2. Material: peripheral blood. This clonotype originated in a man older than 75 with acute or convalescent COVID-19. As DNA, the CDR3 is TGTGCCAGCAGCGCCACCTGGACTAGCGGGGGAGATACGCAGTATTTT. The encoded protein is CASSATWTSGGDTQYF.